The 29 T cell receptor beta chains below were found in one sample sequenced in a study of cytomegalovirus exposure and HLA in healthy donors. Vbeta (60) and Jbeta (13) primers were used in the PCR. TCRdb keeps only in-frame clones here, not all; method: immunoSEQ multiplex PCR. The sample table sets out 120,000 or so clones. The specimen sequenced was PBMCs. These receptor sequences come from a man aged 18 to 29 in good health and CMV-seronegative.

V is TRBV7-9 and J is TRBJ1-1, with TRBD1 as a possible D gene (5 bases). The V gene lost 5 bases and the J gene lost 4 bases, with 14 bases spanning the gap. The CDR3 extends over 14 amino acids. Germline assignment: CDR1 SEHNR and CDR2 FQNEAQ (reference sequence). DNA for the CDR3: TGTGCCAGCAGCCTCGACAGACTGATCACTGAAGCTTTCTTT. Encoded protein: CASSLDRLITEAFF.

V gene TRBV27 combines with J gene TRBJ2-7; TRBD2 might be the D (5 bases). The CDR3 length is 13 residues. CDR1 is MNHEY, CDR2 SMNVEV, per germline (reference sequence). Trimming cost V 5 bases and J 2 bases, with 10 bases left between them. CDR3 in amino acids: CASSRTSTYEQYF. CDR3 nucleotides: TGTGCCAGCAGTCGGACTTCTACCTACGAGCAGTACTTC.

The chain employs TRBV9 and TRBJ2-7; possibly TRBD1 for D (5 bases). The CDR3 runs to 13 residues. V gave up 3 bases and J gave up 3 bases, with 10 bases separating them. Germline values: CDR1 SGDLS, CDR2 YYNGEE. The CDR3 region has the DNA TGTGCCAGCAGCGCCGGACACTACTACGAGCAGTACTTC. This gives the protein CASSAGHYYEQYF.

The V and J genes are TRBV7-9 and TRBJ2-1; 7 positions match TRBD2. V trimming: 6 bases; J trimming: 4 bases; junction bases outside the gene matches: 9. The CDR3 is 15 amino acids. Germline V gene sequence: CDR1 SEHNR, CDR2 FQNEAQ (reference sequence). CDR3: CASRAGTTTYNEQFF. The DNA of the CDR3 is TGTGCCAGCAGGGCCGGGACTACGACTTACAATGAGCAGTTCTTC.

The CDR3 DNA sequence: TGTGCCAGCAGCACATCACAGGGGCCTTACAATGAGCAGTTCTTC. Its protein product is CASSTSQGPYNEQFF. V and J are TRBV7-2 and TRBJ2-1; 7 bases match TRBD1. V lost 5 bases, J lost 4 bases, and 8 bases stayed unmatched. The CDR3 has 15 residues. In germline, CDR1 is SGHTA, CDR2 FQGNSA.

The rearrangement joins TRBV29-1 to TRBJ1-1, with D possibly matching TRBD1 (5 bases). From germline, CDR1 is SQVTM and CDR2 ANQGSEA. V was pared by 7 bases and J by 10 bases, with 19 bases between. The CDR3 contains 12 residues. The CDR3 DNA reads TGCAGCGCCGACCGGACGACTGGGGCAGCTTTCTTT. This gives the protein CSADRTTGAAFF.

V usage is TRBV6-1 and J usage is TRBJ1-1; D not resolved. This CDR3 contains 12 residues. V lost 5 bases, J lost 1 base, and 5 bases lay in between. Germline CDR1 MNHNS, CDR2 SASEGT. DNA for the CDR3: TGTGCCAGCAGTAGAGGGAACACTGAAGCTTTCTTT. This translates into CASSRGNTEAFF.

The chain combines TRBV27 with TRBJ1-2; D is possibly TRBD1 (6 bases). Germline CDR1 and CDR2: MNHEY and SMNVEV (reference sequence). V was trimmed by 6 bases and J by 8 bases, leaving 16 bases between them. The CDR3 consists of 13 residues. The CDR3 coding sequence is TGTGCCAGCAGGGACACAGGGATGAAGGGCTACACCTTC. This gives the protein CASRDTGMKGYTF.

V is TRBV30 and J is TRBJ1-2; D gene unclear. The CDR3 contains 15 residues. Trimming left V 0 bases short and J 2 bases short, with 13 bases between. Germline CDR1 GTSNPN, CDR2 SVGIG (reference sequence). CDR3 in DNA: TGTGCCTGGAGTGTCCGTTACGGGAAGAACTATGGCTACACCTTC. Amino acids: CAWSVRYGKNYGYTF. The whole variable domain, remainder taken from reference TRBV30 and TRBJ1-2, is SQTIHQWPATLVQPVGSPLSLECTVEGTSNPNLYWYRQAAGRGLQLLFYSVGIGQISSEVPQNLSASRPQDRQFILSSKKLLLSDSGFYLCAWSVRYGKNYGYTFGSGTRLTVV.

The J gene is TRBJ2-2, the V gene TRBV6-5; 8 bases agree with TRBD2. The CDR3 consists of 16 residues. The V and J ends lost 1 base and 4 bases, in that order; junction bases with no gene match: 5. Per the germline V gene, CDR1 is MNHEY and CDR2 is SVGAGI. The CDR3 spells CASSYFGGEGTGELFF. The CDR3 DNA follows: TGTGCCAGCAGTTACTTCGGGGGGGAGGGCACCGGGGAGCTGTTTTTT.

The chain recombines TRBV15 with TRBJ2-3; TRBD1 aligns across 7 bases. The junction had 6 bases not matched to a gene; V was cut back by 9 bases and J by 3 bases. The CDR3 is 13 residues long. Germline V CDR1 and CDR2: LNHNV, YYDKDF (reference sequence). The CDR3 sequence: CATGTARTDTQYF. The CDR3 nucleotides are TGTGCCACTGGGACAGCTAGAACAGATACGCAGTATTTT.

This chain links TRBV5-4 with TRBJ2-7; TRBD2 aligns across 10 bases. This CDR3 is 14 amino acids long. V gave up 3 bases and J gave up 5 bases; unmatched junction bases: 5. Germline V gives CDR1 SGHNT, CDR2 YYREEE (reference sequence). CDR3 DNA: TGTGCCAGCAGCTCCAGCGGGGGGGCCGACGAGCAGTACTTC. This codes for CASSSSGGADEQYF.

The chain joins TRBV6-1 to TRBJ1-2; 10 bases align to TRBD1. CDR1 is MNHNS, CDR2 SASEGT, per germline. CDR3 length: 15 residues. J was trimmed by 4 bases and V by 0 bases; bases with no gene match: 2. The CDR3 here is CASSEATGGAYGYTF. CDR3 DNA: TGTGCCAGCAGTGAAGCGACAGGGGGCGCCTATGGCTACACCTTC.

Points on this clone: One junction end disagrees with the germline gene, perhaps due to a read error. V usage is TRBV7-7 and J usage is TRBJ2-3, with 8 bases aligning to TRBD2. The CDR3 is 15 residues long. CDR1 is SSHAT, CDR2 FNYEAQ, per germline (reference sequence). DNA for the CDR3: TGTGCTAGCAGGCCCGCCGGGGGGGCTGCAGATACGCAGTATTTT. The encoded protein is CASRPAGGAADTQYF.

This chain links TRBV10-3 with TRBJ1-2; 7 positions agree with TRBD1. CDR1 and CDR2 from the germline V gene are ENHRY and SYGVKD. The CDR3 is 13 amino acids. Unmatched junction bases numbered 8, after V lost 6 bases and J lost 7 bases. The CDR3 bases are TGTGCCATCAGCGCAGACAGGGAACTTGGCTACACCTTC. This codes for CAISADRELGYTF.

The V gene is TRBV5-4, the J gene TRBJ1-1; D perhaps matches TRBD1 (5 bases). The CDR3 contains 14 residues. The ends were cut back, 0 bases at V and 8 bases at J, with 14 bases in the middle. The germline CDR1 and CDR2 sequences are SGHNT and YYREEE (reference sequence). The CDR3 nucleotides read TGTGCCAGCAGCTTGGCCAAGGAAAACAGGGAAGCTTTCTTT. This gives the protein CASSLAKENREAFF.

The V call is TRBV6-5, the J call TRBJ1-1; D may be TRBD1 (5 bases). This CDR3 comprises 15 residues. Trimming stripped 6 bases from V and 1 base from J, with 15 bases between. Germline CDR1 and CDR2: MNHEY and SVGAGI. The CDR3 here is CASRYNRPENTEAFF. Written as DNA, the CDR3 is TGTGCCAGCAGGTACAACAGGCCTGAGAACACTGAAGCTTTCTTT.

The V call is TRBV7-6, the J call TRBJ1-1, with no clear D. Trimming pared 1 base from V and 4 bases from J, leaving 10 bases between. The CDR3 is 14 amino acids. The V gene's germline CDR1 is SGHVS and CDR2 FNYEAQ. CDR3 amino acids: CASSLDWESTEAFF. The DNA of the CDR3 is TGTGCCAGCAGCTTAGATTGGGAGAGCACTGAAGCTTTCTTT. Full variable domain (rest looked up from reference TRBV7-6 and TRBJ1-1): GAGVSQSPRYKVTKRGQDVALRCDPISGHVSLYWYRQALGQGPEFLTYFNYEAQQDKSGLPNDRFSAERPEGSISTLTIQRTEQRDSAMYRCASSLDWESTEAFFGQGTRLTVV.

The V and J genes are TRBV27 and TRBJ2-7, with D perhaps TRBD1 (6 bases). V was shortened by 0 bases and J by 3 bases, with 6 bases between the two germline ends. CDR3 length: 13 residues. Germline V gene sequence: CDR1 MNHEY, CDR2 SMNVEV (reference sequence). CDR3: CASSLSRGYEQYF. For the CDR3, the DNA is TGTGCCAGCAGTTTATCCAGGGGCTACGAGCAGTACTTC.

V is TRBV7-8 and J is TRBJ2-1; D remains unclear. CDR1 is SGHVS, CDR2 FQNEAQ, per germline. The ends were cut back, 4 bases at V and 0 bases at J, with 16 bases in the middle. This CDR3 spans 17 amino acids. CDR3 region: CASSSARGRSSYNEQFF. CDR3 sequence (DNA): TGTGCCAGCAGCTCAGCGAGAGGTAGGAGCTCCTACAATGAGCAGTTCTTC.

The V and J genes are TRBV6-6 and TRBJ2-2; 11 bases are shared with TRBD2. The V segment lost 8 bases and the J segment 6 bases; nucleotides outside the gene matches: 8. The CDR3 is 15 residues long. Germline assignment: CDR1 MNHNY and CDR2 SVGAGI (reference sequence). CDR3 DNA sequence: TGTGCCAGCTATAATAGCGGGAGGGGGGCCGGGGAGCTGTTTTTT. It translates to CASYNSGRGAGELFF.

The chain links TRBV18 to TRBJ2-7; a weak D match, TRBD2 (6 bases). Germline V gene data show CDR1 as KGHSH and CDR2 as LQKENI. This CDR3 is 14 amino acids long. V dropped 2 bases and J dropped 4 bases, with 12 bases sitting between them. CDR3 DNA sequence: TGTGCCAGCTCACCAGGGAGGTTGGGTTACGAGCAGTACTTC. Its translation is CASSPGRLGYEQYF.

This chain joins TRBV5-1 and TRBJ2-7; TRBD1 matches at 12 bases. With 4 bases clipped from V and 5 bases from J, the junction kept 4 bases outside the gene matches. This CDR3 spans 14 amino acids. Germline values: CDR1 SGHRS, CDR2 YFSETQ. The CDR3 protein is CASSRGQGANEQYF. CDR3 DNA: TGCGCCAGCAGCCGGGGACAGGGGGCGAACGAGCAGTACTTC.

This sequence joins TRBV5-6 and TRBJ2-7; 7 bases line up with TRBD1. Germline CDR1 SGHDT, CDR2 YYEEEE. The CDR3 is 14 residues long. Trimming took 3 bases from V and 3 from J; bases not matched to a gene: 6. The CDR3 DNA follows: TGTGCCAGCAGCTCGGGACAGACCCACTACGAGCAGTACTTC. It yields the protein CASSSGQTHYEQYF.

The J gene is TRBJ2-4, the V gene TRBV27; 7 nucleotides align to TRBD1. V trimming: 8 bases; J trimming: 6 bases; junction bases outside the gene matches: 7. The germline CDR1 and CDR2 sequences are MNHEY and SMNVEV (reference sequence). This CDR3 contains 13 residues. The CDR3 is CASGWDSLNIQYF. The CDR3 DNA is TGTGCCAGCGGCTGGGACAGCCTAAACATTCAGTACTTC.

V and J are TRBV27 and TRBJ1-5, with 7 bases aligning to TRBD1. Germline values: CDR1 MNHEY, CDR2 SMNVEV (reference sequence). This CDR3 has 15 residues. With V trimmed by 5 bases and J by 4 bases, 8 bases remained unmatched. For the CDR3, the DNA is TGTGCCAGCAGTCCAGGGACAGCTCCAAATCAGCCCCAGCATTTT. Translation gives CASSPGTAPNQPQHF.

The rearrangement joins TRBV2 to TRBJ2-2; 14 nucleotides align to TRBD2. With 6 bases clipped from V and 1 base from J, the junction kept 16 bases outside the gene matches. This CDR3 is 21 amino acids long. Germline V gene lookup returns CDR1 SNHLY and CDR2 FYNNEI. The CDR3 protein is CASRALGLAGGWLRNTGELFF. The CDR3 DNA reads TGTGCCAGCAGAGCCCTTGGACTAGCGGGAGGCTGGCTTAGGAACACCGGGGAGCTGTTTTTT.

The CDR3 DNA reads as TGTGCCAGCAGCTTCTCCGACAGGGGGCTCTCCGGCGAGCAGTTCTTC. It encodes CASSFSDRGLSGEQFF. The rearrangement joins TRBV7-2 to TRBJ2-1; 10 bases are shared with TRBD1. The germline V gene has CDR1 SGHTA and CDR2 FQGNSA. V lost 3 bases, J lost 10 bases, and 12 bases stayed unmatched. The CDR3 runs to 16 residues. Full variable domain (remainder filled in from reference TRBV7-2 and TRBJ2-1): GAGVSQSPSNKVTEKGKDVELRCDPISGHTALYWYRQSLGQGLEFLIYFQGNSAPDKSGLPSDRFSAERTGGSVSTLTIQRTQQEDSAVYLCASSFSDRGLSGEQFFGPGTRLTVL.

Turning to this clone: The same CDR3 is also encoded by other DNA sequences in this sample. The chain combines TRBV2 with TRBJ2-6; weak D call: TRBD1 (5 bases). The germline V gene has CDR1 SNHLY and CDR2 FYNNEI. V was trimmed by 6 bases and J by 2 bases, leaving 11 bases between them. This CDR3 has 15 amino acids. CDR3 region: CASRDKSTGANVLTF. The CDR3 DNA follows: TGTGCCAGCAGGGACAAAAGTACTGGGGCCAACGTCCTGACTTTC.